A single sample gave rise to the 21 T cell receptor beta chains below, sequenced in a study of STAT5B mutations in CD4+ large granular lymphocyte leukemia. Libraries were prepared by immunoSEQ multiplex PCR; TCRdb keeps only in-frame clonotypes and omits some of them. The top ten hold 2% of the sample, which has approximately 34,000 clones, approximately 70% seen once. The sample taken for sequencing was CD4+ T cells from blood buffy coats. These receptors originate from a human donor in good health.

The chain is built from TRBV2 and TRBJ2-3; 7 bases fit TRBD2. The V gene's germline CDR1 is SNHLY and CDR2 FYNNEI. CDR3 size: 15 residues. The V gene end was trimmed by 0 bases and the J gene end by 4 bases; junction bases not matched to a gene: 4. The CDR3, as DNA: TGTGCCAGCAGTGAAGCGCGTGGGAGGGCAGATACGCAGTATTTT. Its translation is CASSEARGRADTQYF.

The V and J genes are TRBV6-1 and TRBJ1-5, with D perhaps matching TRBD1 (5 bases). CDR1 is MNHNS, CDR2 SASEGT, per germline. V shed 7 bases and J shed 0 bases, with 13 bases lying between them. CDR3 length: 15 amino acids. In DNA, the CDR3 is TGTGCCAGCACCGGAGGGGTTTATAGCAATCAGCCCCAGCATTTT. This encodes CASTGGVYSNQPQHF.

The chain uses TRBV5-1 and TRBJ2-7, with D hard to call. The CDR3 runs 14 residues. Germline loops: CDR1 SGHRS, CDR2 YFSETQ. V was clipped by 0 bases and J by 4 bases, with 11 bases between them. Written as DNA, the CDR3 is TGCGCCAGCAGCTTGGACACCTCCTCATACGAGCAGTACTTC. This sequence encodes CASSLDTSSYEQYF. Together with reference TRBV5-1 and TRBJ2-7, the CDR3 gives the full variable domain: KAGVTQTPRYLIKTRGQQVTLSCSPISGHRSVSWYQQTPGQGLQFLFEYFSETQRNKGNFPGRFSGRQFSNSRSEMNVSTLELGDSALYLCASSLDTSSYEQYFGPGTRLTVT.

This clone was seen once. This chain links TRBV2 with TRBJ2-3; D is ambiguous. The CDR3 totals 14 residues. Between the trimmed V and J ends, which lost 7 bases and 2 bases, there was a span of 13 bases. CDR1 and CDR2 from the germline V gene are SNHLY and FYNNEI. Written as DNA, the CDR3 is TGTGCCAGCATGTTAGATTCATACACAGATACGCAGTATTTT. Protein: CASMLDSYTDTQYF.

This chain uses TRBV9 with TRBJ2-2, with D possibly being TRBD2 (7 bases). V was trimmed by 1 base and J by 7 bases, leaving 14 bases between them. Per germline, CDR1 SGDLS and CDR2 YYNGEE. The CDR3 contains 15 residues. The DNA of the CDR3 is TGTGCCAGCAGCGTAAACCCCGGGGGGCACGGGGAGCTGTTTTTT. Protein product: CASSVNPGGHGELFF.

The rearrangement links TRBV5-1 to TRBJ2-3, with a tentative D call TRBD1 (6 bases). This CDR3 contains 15 residues. The V end was cut by 0 bases, the J end by 4 bases, with 12 bases between. Germline assignment: CDR1 SGHRS and CDR2 YFSETQ. The CDR3 protein is CASSLGGGRPDTQYF. The CDR3 nucleotides are TGCGCCAGCAGCTTGGGTGGGGGCCGGCCAGATACGCAGTATTTT.

This clone was recorded only once. J is TRBJ2-7 and V is TRBV29-1; D remains unclear. The CDR3 runs to 12 residues. Looked up from germline, CDR1 is SQVTM and CDR2 is ANQGSEA. V lost 7 bases and J lost 0, with 10 bases in between. CDR3 loop: CSANGDSYEQYF. The CDR3 DNA follows: TGCAGCGCCAATGGGGACTCCTACGAGCAGTACTTC.

The V call is TRBV4-2, the J call TRBJ1-1; D remains ambiguous. V shed 4 bases and J shed 1 base, with 10 bases lying between them. Per the germline V gene, CDR1 is LGHNA and CDR2 is YNFKEQ. This CDR3 comprises 14 residues. CDR3 in amino acids: CASSRGGGNTEAFF. Here the CDR3 DNA reads TGTGCCAGCAGCCGAGGTGGAGGGAACACTGAAGCTTTCTTT.

The chain recombines TRBV2 with TRBJ2-1; the match to TRBD2 covers 14 bases. Germline trimming cut 6 bases from V and 12 bases from J; bases unmatched to any gene: 10. Germline loops: CDR1 SNHLY, CDR2 FYNNEI. This CDR3 has 15 amino acids. As DNA, the CDR3 is TGTGCCAGCAGGACTCCGGGACTAGCGGGGGACGGGCAGTTCTTC. Encoded protein: CASRTPGLAGDGQFF.

J is TRBJ1-5 and V is TRBV5-4; possible D gene TRBD1, 5 bases. CDR1 SGHNT and CDR2 YYREEE come from the germline V gene (reference sequence). V was trimmed by 3 bases and J by 4 bases, leaving 11 bases between them. There are 14 residues in the CDR3. The CDR3 protein is CASSSQGENQPQHF. CDR3 DNA sequence: TGTGCCAGCAGCTCCCAAGGGGAAAATCAGCCCCAGCATTTT.

This clone was seen a few times. The V call is TRBV7-9, the J call TRBJ2-7; weak D call: TRBD1 (5 bases). Germline loops: CDR1 SEHNR, CDR2 FQNEAQ (reference sequence). This CDR3 has 14 residues. V was clipped by 5 bases and J by 6 bases, with 17 bases between them. The CDR3 here is CASSPDTNPGEQYF. The CDR3 nucleotides are TGTGCCAGCAGCCCGGACACGAACCCTGGCGAGCAGTACTTC.

V and J are TRBV19 and TRBJ1-2; TRBD1 is a possible D gene (5 bases). V dropped 3 bases and J dropped 8 bases, with 13 bases sitting between them. There are 13 residues in the CDR3. Germline V gives CDR1 LNHDA, CDR2 SQIVND (reference sequence). Written as DNA, the CDR3 is TGTGCCAGTAGTATCGCTCAGGGATGGGGCTACACCTTC. Protein sequence: CASSIAQGWGYTF. Combining the CDR3 with reference TRBV19 and TRBJ1-2 gives the whole variable domain DGGITQSPKYLFRKEGQNVTLSCEQNLNHDAMYWYRQDPGQGLRLIYYSQIVNDFQKGDIAEGYSVSREKKESFPLTVTSAQKNPTAFYLCASSIAQGWGYTFGSGTRLTVV.

The genes are TRBV28 and TRBJ1-6, with TRBD1 matching 9 bases. The germline V gene has CDR1 MDHEN and CDR2 SYDVKM. With 6 bases clipped from V and 7 bases from J, the junction kept 4 bases outside the gene matches. CDR3 length equals 14 residues. CDR3 sequence: CASRNRGPNSPLHF. The CDR3 DNA reads as TGTGCCAGCAGAAACAGGGGGCCCAATTCACCCCTCCACTTT.

The V gene is TRBV11-2, the J gene TRBJ2-7, with 7 bases identical to TRBD2. Germline CDR1 and CDR2: SGHAT and FQNNGV. The CDR3 is 16 residues long. The junction had 11 bases not matched to a gene; V was cut back by 5 bases and J by 1 base. CDR3 DNA sequence: TGTGCCAGCAGCCCCTTGCAGCGGGGCGTTTCCTACGAGCAGTACTTC. Protein product: CASSPLQRGVSYEQYF.

This clone was recorded only once. The rearrangement joins TRBV5-6 to TRBJ2-7; no reliable D call. This CDR3 is built from 14 residues. Trimming removed 0 bases at V and 0 bases at J, with 7 bases between. Per the germline V gene, CDR1 is SGHDT and CDR2 is YYEEEE. In DNA, the CDR3 is TGTGCCAGCAGCTTGGTTATCGGCTCCTACGAGCAGTACTTC. Translating it yields CASSLVIGSYEQYF.

This clone was seen a handful of times. The chain recombines TRBV2 with TRBJ2-5, with a possible D match to TRBD1 (6 bases). CDR3 length: 13 residues. In germline, CDR1 is SNHLY, CDR2 FYNNEI. V was pared by 5 bases and J by 1 base, with 8 bases between. The CDR3 reads CASSRDTQETQYF. In nucleotides, the CDR3 is TGTGCCAGCAGTCGGGACACCCAAGAGACCCAGTACTTC.

V gene TRBV4-1 combines with J gene TRBJ1-2; D is uncertain. The CDR3 runs to 15 residues. Germline V CDR1 and CDR2: MGHRA, YSYEKL. The V end was cut by 1 base, the J end by 5 bases, with 14 bases between. This chain's CDR3 is CASSQGVDGLYGYTF. CDR3 DNA sequence: TGCGCCAGCAGCCAAGGGGTCGACGGACTATATGGCTACACCTTC.

The chain combines TRBV27 with TRBJ2-7, with D tentatively TRBD1 (5 bases). This CDR3 contains 15 residues. V lost 1 base and J 2 bases, leaving 12 bases between the germline ends. Germline V gene data show CDR1 as MNHEY and CDR2 as SMNVEV (reference sequence). The CDR3 DNA sequence: TGTGCCAGCAGTTTATGGCCAGGGCGAACCTACGAGCAGTACTTC. Translation gives CASSLWPGRTYEQYF.

The chain couples TRBV18 to TRBJ1-2; tentatively, D is TRBD1 (5 bases). Trimming took 2 bases from V and 6 from J, leaving 19 bases between them. Germline V gives CDR1 KGHSH, CDR2 LQKENI. This CDR3 region has 16 residues. The CDR3, as DNA: TGTGCCAGCTCACCATCTGTGCCGCACAGGATCGATGGCTACACCTTC. Translated, it gives CASSPSVPHRIDGYTF.

The rearrangement uses TRBV7-3 and TRBJ2-1; TRBD2 matches 14 bases. This CDR3 has 17 residues. Germline V gene lookup returns CDR1 SGHTA and CDR2 FQGTGA. After removal of 5 bases from V and 7 bases from J, the junction contained 10 bases not matched to a gene. CDR3 DNA: TGTGCCAGCAGCCCTCAACGACTAGCGGGGGGGACAAATGAGCAGTTCTTC. Protein product: CASSPQRLAGGTNEQFF. The complete variable domain, with remaining parts taken from reference TRBV7-3 and TRBJ2-1, reads GAGVSQTPSNKVTEKGKYVELRCDPISGHTALYWYRQSLGQGPEFLIYFQGTGAADDSGLPNDRFFAVRPEGSVSTLKIQRTERGDSAVYLCASSPQRLAGGTNEQFFGPGTRLTVL.

The V and J genes are TRBV2 and TRBJ2-5; 8 nucleotides line up with TRBD1. Looked up from germline, CDR1 is SNHLY and CDR2 is FYNNEI. The CDR3 consists of 15 residues. Germline trimming cut 8 bases from V and 5 bases from J; bases unmatched to any gene: 13. This CDR3 is CASQTSGQGWETQYF. CDR3 nucleotides: TGTGCCAGCCAAACTTCCGGACAGGGCTGGGAGACCCAGTACTTC.